The clone carrying this TCR beta chain was seen at least ten times. These data come from a study of regulatory T cells in long-lasting Graves disease. On the study more broadly: Antithyroid drug use was under 3 months in newly diagnosed Graves' patients.

Investigators prepared the TCR beta libraries by applying iRepertoire HTBI primers and Arm-PCR of CDR3 regions. In the study's own analysis: The study identified 60 to 65 TRBV and approximately 13 TRBJ segments across samples. In TCRdb, the multiplex PCR reads were re-called with MiXCR into one record per CDR3 protein. The V and J calls were not made by the authors but by TCRdb's processing. The table has 350,000 to 400,000 distinct CDR3 sequences, 15% to 20% seen once. This CDR3 is 14 amino acids long. V shed 5 bases, J shed 5 bases, and the junction held 7 bases outside the gene matches. Germline V lookup: CDR1 MNHNS, CDR2 SASEGT. Regarding time point: newly diagnosed GD, antithyroid drugs for less than 3 months. Preparation of the TCR library used RNA extracted from PBMCs. This sample was also put to use in a study of T cells in Graves' hyperthyroidism and ophthalmopathy. From that study: Diagnosing involved the use of clinical symptoms, serum thyroxine and TRAb, thyroid ultrasound and orbital computed tomography.

The clonotype originates from a woman aged 18-29 years with Graves disease. The rearrangement links TRBV6-1 to TRBJ2-5; TRBD1 matches at 8 bases. This sample comprised peripheral blood mononuclear cells (PBMCs), obtained at new diagnosis, from a patient treated with antithyroid drugs. Here the CDR3 DNA reads TGTGCCAGCAGTCCTCAGGGGGCGCGGGAGACCCAGTACTTC. Its protein product is CASSPQGARETQYF.